The 11 T cell receptor beta chains listed next were all sequenced from one sample in a study of OX40 agonist ivuxolimab in advanced cancers. Clones were read by immunoSEQ multiplex PCR, and TCRdb kept only the in-frame ones, dropping some. This table holds some 67,000 clones, more than 70% found once. The source was CD4+ or CD8+ T cells sorted from blood, collected in a trial of the OX40 agonist ivuxolimab. The receptors come from an adult with an advanced solid tumor such as melanoma, head and neck, liver or kidney cancer.

The rearrangement joins TRBV27 to TRBJ1-4; TRBD1 matches 10 bases. This CDR3 comprises 16 residues. V was clipped by 5 bases and J by 8 bases; unmatched bases: 11. Germline-derived CDR1 and CDR2 are MNHEY and SMNVEV (reference sequence). CDR3 coding DNA: TGTGCCAGCAGTCTCTTCGGACAGGGGGGAAGAGAAAAACTGTTTTTT. Translating gives CASSLFGQGGREKLFF.

This sequence joins TRBV6-5 and TRBJ2-7; no clear D gene. With 5 bases removed from V and 3 bases from J, the gap between germline ends came to 11 bases. The V gene's germline CDR1 is MNHEY and CDR2 SVGAGI. The CDR3 runs 13 residues. CDR3 DNA sequence: TGTGCCAGCAGTACGGCAGCCCACTACGAGCAGTACTTC. It codes for CASSTAAHYEQYF.

The chain is built from TRBV11-3 and TRBJ1-1; D call uncertain. CDR1 and CDR2 from the germline V gene are SGHNT and YENEEA. The length of the CDR3 is 16 residues. Between the trimmed V and J ends, which lost 1 base and 0 bases, there was a span of 12 bases. This CDR3 reads CASSLGSGELNTEAFF. CDR3 coding DNA: TGTGCCAGCAGCTTAGGTTCCGGGGAGCTGAACACTGAAGCTTTCTTT. Using reference TRBV11-3 and TRBJ1-1 for the parts outside the CDR3, the full variable domain is EAGVVQSPRYKIIEKKQPVAFWCNPISGHNTLYWYLQNLGQGPELLIRYENEEAVDDSQLPKDRFSAERLKGVDSTLKIQPAELGDSAVYLCASSLGSGELNTEAFFGQGTRLTVV.

CDR3 sequence reads: CASSGGMGRTNQPQHF. The CDR3 DNA reads as TGTGCCAGCAGTGGGGGGATGGGACGTACAAATCAGCCCCAGCATTTT. The chain is built from TRBV6-1 and TRBJ1-5, with a possible D match to TRBD1 (5 bases). From germline, CDR1 is MNHNS and CDR2 SASEGT. Trimming took off 4 bases at V and 4 bases at J, with 17 bases between the two ends. CDR3 length: 16 amino acids.

The chain joins TRBV6-6 to TRBJ2-5, with D possibly TRBD2 on 5 matching bases. With 6 bases removed from V and 2 bases from J, the gap between germline ends came to 13 bases. The CDR3 runs 14 residues. In germline, CDR1 is MNHNY, CDR2 SVGAGI (reference sequence). The CDR3 is CASRPGSLQETQYF. In nucleotides, the CDR3 is TGTGCCAGCAGGCCGGGGTCGCTTCAAGAGACCCAGTACTTC.

This chain connects TRBV29-1 to TRBJ2-7, with TRBD1 matching 7 bases. There are 13 residues in the CDR3. V dropped 6 bases and J dropped 2; count of bases not matched to a gene: 7. Germline CDR1 is SQVTM and CDR2 is ANQGSEA. CDR3 protein: CSVSRDRPYEQYF. The DNA for the CDR3 is TGCAGCGTGAGCCGGGACAGACCCTACGAGCAGTACTTC.

CDR3 in amino acids: CASSPPLPAYNEQFF. CDR3 nucleotides: TGTGCCAGTAGCCCCCCCCTTCCGGCCTACAATGAGCAGTTCTTC. This sequence joins TRBV19 and TRBJ2-1; D gene ambiguous. The CDR3 sequence is 15 residues long. Germline loops: CDR1 LNHDA, CDR2 SQIVND (reference sequence). V shed 6 bases and J shed 2 bases, with 14 bases lying between them. Supplemented by reference TRBV19 and TRBJ2-1, the full variable domain reads DGGITQSPKYLFRKEGQNVTLSCEQNLNHDAMYWYRQDPGQGLRLIYYSQIVNDFQKGDIAEGYSVSREKKESFPLTVTSAQKNPTAFYLCASSPPLPAYNEQFFGPGTRLTVL.

The rearrangement uses TRBV28 and TRBJ2-1; D uncertain. Germline CDR1 is MDHEN and CDR2 is SYDVKM. Trimming took off 7 bases at V and 0 bases at J, with 4 bases between the two ends. The CDR3 runs 12 residues. This CDR3 reads CASTSSYNEQFF. CDR3 nucleotides: TGTGCCAGCACTAGCTCCTACAATGAGCAGTTCTTC.

The gene calls are TRBV10-1 and TRBJ2-3, with D possibly being TRBD1 (5 bases). Trimming removed 2 bases at V and 9 bases at J, with 12 bases between. Germline CDR1 and CDR2: WNHNN and SYGVQD (reference sequence). The CDR3 spans 13 residues. CDR3 residues: CASSEVMSGTQYF. The CDR3 DNA follows: TGCGCCAGCAGTGAGGTTATGTCAGGGACGCAGTATTTT.

The chain carries TRBV7-8 and TRBJ2-7; 9 nucleotides align to TRBD2. The CDR3 extends over 17 amino acids. V was clipped by 5 bases and J by 5 bases; unmatched bases: 16. Germline loops: CDR1 SGHVS, CDR2 FQNEAQ. The CDR3 is CASSGGREGAPPHEQYF. The DNA for the CDR3 is TGTGCCAGCAGCGGGGGGCGGGAGGGCGCCCCCCCTCACGAGCAGTACTTC.

This chain uses TRBV5-5 with TRBJ2-5; 11 bases align to TRBD2. The V gene's germline CDR1 is SGHKS and CDR2 YYEKEE (reference sequence). With V trimmed by 4 bases and J by 5 bases, 7 bases remained unmatched. CDR3 length equals 15 residues. CDR3: CASSNIAGGPETQYF. For the CDR3, the DNA is TGTGCCAGCAGCAACATAGCGGGAGGGCCGGAGACCCAGTACTTC.